This TCR beta chain derives from a study of T-cell memory formation after mild COVID-19. One entry per CDR3 protein, called by TCRdb with MiXCR from the 5' RACE reads. The table records some 490,000 distinct CDR3 sequences, roughly 18% of them present only once. Germline V lookup: CDR1 KGHSH, CDR2 LQKENI. The CDR3 length is 14 residues. V was shortened by 2 bases and J by 5 bases, with 13 bases between the two germline ends. General observations from the study: Clones that contracted from day 15 to 85 were balanced CD4/CD8, while later expanders leaned CD4+.

This clonotype was detected a few times. Its antigen is unknown. This sequence joins TRBV18 and TRBJ2-7; D unclear. The material sequenced was PBMCs or a T cell subset sorted from them (not recorded which). This TCR came from an adult woman who had mild COVID-19 (a few samples of this study predate the infection). Cell type and time point are not known. CDR3 region: CASSPYYSLDEQYF. DNA for the CDR3: TGTGCCAGCTCACCATATTACAGCCTTGACGAGCAGTACTTC.